This T cell receptor beta chain was recorded in a study of shared clonotypes between healthy human individuals. Across the whole study: A couple of female and a few male donors aged 18 to 49 were enrolled. General study points: Measured sharing among donors was expected to vary with sequencing depth. For sorted subsets, rarefaction showed incomplete sequencing despite large depth.

CD45RO-negative cells were positively selected for CCR7, leaving out terminally differentiated effector memory CD45RA+ cells. Regarding this clone: Its target is not known.

This CDR3 is built from 13 residues. The V end was cut by 8 bases, the J end by 2 bases, with 13 bases between. CDR1 is SNHLY, CDR2 FYNNEI, per germline. Every subset had its genomic DNA shared out evenly among several immunoSEQ plates. Some clones are missing from TCRdb's copy, which holds only in-frame ones; the method was immunoSEQ multiplex PCR. The top ten hold 0.9% to 1.5% of the sample, which has 1.5 million to 2.5 million clones, roughly 94% seen once. The source of this sequence is a man in his late teens or twenties in good health. The chain has TRBV2 and TRBJ2-7; weak D call: TRBD1 (6 bases). Sequenced: naive CD8+ T cells sorted from blood. For the CDR3, the DNA is TGTGCCAGCCTGCGTCAGGGGACCTACGAGCAGTACTTC. This codes for CASLRQGTYEQYF.